The 27 T cell receptor beta chains in this list originate from one sample, sequenced in a study of blood T cell repertoires in COVID-19. The assay was immunoSEQ multiplex PCR, and TCRdb's table has in-frame clones only and misses some. The sample yields approximately 160,000 clones, roughly nine tenths seen once. The sequenced sample was peripheral blood. The receptors were gathered from a man between 60 and 75 years old with active or convalescent COVID-19.

The V gene is TRBV7-9, the J gene TRBJ1-4; possibly TRBD1 for D (5 bases). V lost 1 base, J lost 3 bases, and 9 bases lay in between. The length of the CDR3 is 15 residues. CDR1 is SEHNR and CDR2 is FQNEAQ in the germline V gene (reference sequence). CDR3 sequence: CASSLVGRANEKLFF. CDR3 DNA sequence: TGTGCCAGCAGCTTAGTAGGCAGGGCTAATGAAAAACTGTTTTTT. The full variable domain, completed using reference TRBV7-9 and TRBJ1-4, is DTGVSQNPRHKITKRGQNVTFRCDPISEHNRLYWYRQTLGQGPEFLTYFQNEAQLEKSRLLSDRFSAERPKGSFSTLEIQRTEQGDSAMYLCASSLVGRANEKLFFGSGTQLSVL.

The CDR3 loop reads CASSFTSGDYEQYF. The CDR3 DNA reads as TGTGCCAGTAGTTTCACTAGCGGGGACTACGAGCAGTACTTC. The rearrangement joins TRBV19 to TRBJ2-7; 10 nucleotides agree with TRBD2. The ends lost 5 bases at V and 3 bases at J; junction bases unmatched: 4. Germline CDR1 reads LNHDA; CDR2 reads SQIVND (reference sequence). The CDR3 has 14 amino acids.

The chain combines TRBV5-1 with TRBJ2-2, with D possibly matching TRBD2 (7 bases). The CDR3 has 14 residues. Germline CDR1 and CDR2: SGHRS and YFSETQ. The V end was cut by 4 bases, the J end by 7 bases, with 14 bases between. DNA for the CDR3: TGCGCCAGCAGCCCACAGGGAGGGAACGGGGAGCTGTTTTTT. Amino acids: CASSPQGGNGELFF.

The genes are TRBV11-2 and TRBJ2-7; tentatively, D is TRBD1 (5 bases). The CDR3 is made up of 14 amino acids. Germline CDR1 and CDR2: SGHAT and FQNNGV. The V and J ends lost 4 bases and 1 base respectively, with 11 bases between them. CDR3 sequence (DNA): TGTGCCAGCAGCTCGATTGACAGATCCTACGAGCAGTACTTC. Translated: CASSSIDRSYEQYF.

The V call is TRBV27, the J call TRBJ2-3; D remains ambiguous. The CDR3 is 14 residues long. Per the germline V gene, CDR1 is MNHEY and CDR2 is SMNVEV (reference sequence). V dropped 6 bases and J dropped 2 bases, with 12 bases sitting between them. The CDR3 loop is CASSPWAATDTQYF. CDR3 DNA: TGTGCCAGCAGCCCATGGGCCGCCACAGATACGCAGTATTTT.

This clone was picked up one time. The chain is built from TRBV7-2 and TRBJ2-3; D not certain. Trimming cost V 1 base and J 0 bases, with 8 bases left between them. The germline CDR1 and CDR2 sequences are SGHTA and FQGNSA. The CDR3 runs to 15 residues. CDR3: CASSLGASSTDTQYF. In DNA form, the CDR3 reads TGTGCCAGCAGCTTAGGGGCTTCGAGCACAGATACGCAGTATTTT.

This chain uses TRBV6-1 with TRBJ2-3; 16 nucleotides match TRBD2. V was pared by 2 bases and J by 3 bases, with 8 bases of the junction left unmatched. Per germline, CDR1 MNHNS and CDR2 SASEGT. The CDR3 extends over 19 amino acids. The CDR3 spells CASSEWGLAGGGETDTQYF. The CDR3 DNA sequence: TGTGCCAGCAGTGAATGGGGACTAGCGGGAGGGGGGGAGACAGATACGCAGTATTTT.

The V gene is TRBV6-6, the J gene TRBJ2-2; 13 bases are a match to TRBD2. The CDR3 extends over 17 amino acids. The germline CDR1 and CDR2 sequences are MNHNY and SVGAGI (reference sequence). Losses at the gene ends were 6 bases for V and 1 base for J; bases not matched to a gene: 5. The CDR3 here is CASSRRTSGRNTGELFF. In nucleotides, the CDR3 is TGTGCCAGCAGCCGAAGGACTAGCGGGAGGAACACCGGGGAGCTGTTTTTT.

The CDR3 DNA follows: TGTGCCACCAGCAGACCTATTAGTAGCAATCAGCCCCAGCATTTT. The encoded protein is CATSRPISSNQPQHF. The gene calls are TRBV15 and TRBJ1-5; D is unresolved. CDR3 size: 15 residues. CDR1 LNHNV and CDR2 YYDKDF come from the germline V gene (reference sequence). V dropped 2 bases and J dropped 0 bases, with 8 bases sitting between them.

The gene calls are TRBV3-1 (or the pseudogene TRBV3-2) and TRBJ2-7; unclear D gene. The CDR3 contains 12 residues. Germline CDR1 and CDR2: LGHDT and YNNKEL (reference sequence). Deletions cut 5 bases from V and 4 bases from J, with 9 bases between. The CDR3 coding sequence is TGTGCCAGCAGCGGCCTGAGGTACGAGCAGTACTTC. This translates into CASSGLRYEQYF.

The chain employs TRBV10-3 and TRBJ2-7, with D unresolved. The CDR3 consists of 14 residues. V lost 4 bases to trimming and J lost 1 base, with 11 bases between them. CDR1 is ENHRY, CDR2 SYGVKD, per germline. The CDR3 region has the DNA TGTGCCATCAGTGTGCAGGTCGATTCCTACGAGCAGTACTTC. Amino acid sequence: CAISVQVDSYEQYF.

The gene calls are TRBV11-2 and TRBJ1-3; maybe TRBD1 (6 bases). Per germline, CDR1 SGHAT and CDR2 FQNNGV. Trimming took 3 bases from V and 8 from J, leaving 14 bases between them. The CDR3 sequence is 14 residues long. CDR3 sequence: CASSFGGPADTIYF. CDR3 in DNA: TGTGCCAGCAGCTTTGGGGGCCCTGCGGACACCATATATTTT.

The V call is TRBV30, the J call TRBJ1-1; possibly TRBD1 for D (6 bases). The CDR3 totals 14 residues. The germline V gene encodes CDR1 GTSNPN and CDR2 SVGIG (reference sequence). Trimming shortened V by 1 base and J by 2 bases, and 11 bases separated the two germline ends. CDR3 protein: CAWSAPDRNTEAFF. The CDR3 DNA follows: TGTGCCTGGAGTGCGCCGGACAGAAACACTGAAGCTTTCTTT.

V is TRBV5-8 and J is TRBJ1-5, with D maybe TRBD1 (5 bases). The CDR3 is made up of 15 amino acids. V was pared by 1 base and J by 0 bases, with 8 bases between. In germline, CDR1 is SGHTS, CDR2 YDEGEE. Written as DNA, the CDR3 is TGTGCCAGCAGCTTGTGGGGGGATAGCAATCAGCCCCAGCATTTT. Its translation: CASSLWGDSNQPQHF.

The count of this clone is one. The DNA for the CDR3 is TGTGCCAGCAGTTCCTTGGGACAGGGACGCGATGGCTACACCTTC. The encoded protein is CASSSLGQGRDGYTF. J is TRBJ1-2 and V is TRBV28; 9 bases match TRBD1. This CDR3 has 15 residues. Germline V gives CDR1 MDHEN, CDR2 SYDVKM. After removal of 4 bases from V and 6 bases from J, the junction contained 9 bases not matched to a gene.

This chain uses TRBV5-1 with TRBJ1-2; 7 bases match TRBD1. Per germline, CDR1 SGHRS and CDR2 YFSETQ. This CDR3 contains 15 residues. V was pared by 3 bases and J by 4 bases, with 9 bases of the junction left unmatched. The CDR3 DNA is TGCGCCAGCAGCTACGACTCGACAGGGCTCTATGGCTACACCTTC. As protein: CASSYDSTGLYGYTF.

This clone was counted a single time. The J gene is TRBJ2-7, the V gene TRBV18; 7 bases line up with TRBD1. Germline CDR1 and CDR2: KGHSH and LQKENI. The CDR3 is made up of 14 amino acids. V dropped 2 bases and J dropped 6; count of bases not matched to a gene: 7. The CDR3 sequence: CASSPDRVGREQYF. Written as DNA, the CDR3 is TGTGCCAGCTCACCAGACAGGGTGGGGCGCGAGCAGTACTTC.

The chain recombines TRBV5-1 with TRBJ2-2, with a possible D match to TRBD1 (6 bases). CDR1 and CDR2 from the germline V gene are SGHRS and YFSETQ. This CDR3 spans 16 amino acids. The V and J ends lost 2 bases and 3 bases respectively, with 14 bases between them. The CDR3 sequence is CASSFISGQYTGELFF. The CDR3 DNA follows: TGCGCCAGCAGCTTTATATCGGGACAATACACCGGGGAGCTGTTTTTT.

V is TRBV29-1 and J is TRBJ1-3; 7 nucleotides align to TRBD1. Per the germline V gene, CDR1 is SQVTM and CDR2 is ANQGSEA. CDR3 size: 13 residues. Trimming at V came to 8 bases and at J to 2 bases, leaving 6 bases not matched to a gene. CDR3 loop: CSPGGSTGNTIYF. Written as DNA, the CDR3 is TGCAGCCCAGGGGGGTCAACTGGAAACACCATATATTTT.

The chain has TRBV6-6 and TRBJ2-1, with 11 nucleotides matching TRBD1. The V and J ends lost 6 bases and 1 base, in that order; junction bases with no gene match: 5. CDR3 size: 16 residues. CDR1 and CDR2 from the germline V gene are MNHNY and SVGAGI (reference sequence). Here the CDR3 reads CASRPGQGVSYNEQFF. DNA of the CDR3: TGTGCCAGCAGGCCGGGACAGGGGGTATCCTACAATGAGCAGTTCTTC.

This chain connects TRBV6-5 to TRBJ1-3; no firm D call. This CDR3 has 14 amino acids. The V gene lost 6 bases and the J gene lost 8 bases, with 17 bases spanning the gap. CDR1 is MNHEY, CDR2 SVGAGI, per germline. The CDR3 DNA is TGTGCCAGCAGACTAAGTGGTGTAGGTGACACCATATATTTT. This sequence encodes CASRLSGVGDTIYF.

The chain couples TRBV5-1 to TRBJ2-2; TRBD1 aligns across 8 bases. The CDR3 covers 16 residues. The germline V gene encodes CDR1 SGHRS and CDR2 YFSETQ. Trimming cost V 0 bases and J 5 bases; bases outside gene matches: 6. The CDR3 sequence is CASSLGTGTMTGELFF. CDR3 nucleotides: TGCGCCAGCAGCTTGGGGACAGGGACGATGACCGGGGAGCTGTTTTTT.

The chain links TRBV5-1 to TRBJ1-4; D is perhaps TRBD1 (5 bases). Germline CDR1 SGHRS, CDR2 YFSETQ. The CDR3 is 15 residues long. V lost 5 bases and J 4 bases, leaving 15 bases between the germline ends. The CDR3 is CASRGEGLSNEKLFF. As DNA, the CDR3 is TGCGCCAGCAGAGGGGAGGGGCTGAGTAATGAAAAACTGTTTTTT.

The V and J genes are TRBV3-1 (or the pseudogene TRBV3-2) and TRBJ1-4; unclear D gene. V gave up 2 bases and J gave up 5 bases, with 9 bases separating them. CDR3 length equals 14 residues. CDR1 is LGHDT, CDR2 YNNKEL, per germline (reference sequence). The CDR3 protein is CASSQQAQNEKLFF. The CDR3 region has the DNA TGTGCCAGCAGCCAACAGGCCCAAAATGAAAAACTGTTTTTT.

As DNA, the CDR3 is TGTGCCAGCAGCTTGGACACTACTAACTATGGCTACACCTTC. Translation gives CASSLDTTNYGYTF. This chain joins TRBV5-6 and TRBJ1-2, with D unresolved. The V end was cut by 0 bases, the J end by 0 bases, with 6 bases between. The V gene's germline CDR1 is SGHDT and CDR2 YYEEEE. The CDR3 length is 14 residues.

As concerns this clone: Other DNA sequences in this sample translate to the same CDR3. The chain employs TRBV18 and TRBJ2-7, with 10 bases aligning to TRBD2. Trimming at V came to 0 bases and at J to 4 bases, leaving 3 bases not matched to a gene. The length of the CDR3 is 15 residues. Looked up from germline, CDR1 is KGHSH and CDR2 is LQKENI. CDR3 DNA: TGTGCCAGCTCACCACCTAGCGGGGGGCCTTACGAGCAGTACTTC. It specifies CASSPPSGGPYEQYF. The full variable domain, its missing parts supplied by reference TRBV18 and TRBJ2-7, is NAGVMQNPRHLVRRRGQEARLRCSPMKGHSHVYWYRQLPEEGLKFMVYLQKENIIDESGMPKERFSAEFPKEGPSILRIQQVVRGDSAAYFCASSPPSGGPYEQYFGPGTRLTVT.

V is TRBV5-4 and J is TRBJ1-2; 9 bases agree with TRBD1. J was trimmed by 5 bases and V by 4 bases; bases with no gene match: 12. The germline V gene has CDR1 SGHNT and CDR2 YYREEE (reference sequence). The CDR3 extends over 16 amino acids. Here the CDR3 reads CASSLLGGTGIYGYTF. The DNA of the CDR3 is TGTGCCAGCAGCCTGCTAGGGGGGACAGGGATTTATGGCTACACCTTC.